This passage covers 15 T cell receptor beta chains from one sample sequenced in a study of shared clonotypes between healthy human individuals. Profiled with immunoSEQ multiplex PCR; TCRdb holds only in-frame clones, not every one. The sample has 550,000 to 600,000 clones, roughly 98% seen once. Naive CD8 populations comprised CD45RO-negative cells positively selected for CCR7, excluding terminally differentiated effector memory CD45RA+ cells. The sequenced sample was naive CD8+ T cells sorted from blood. These receptors all come from a man aged 25 to 40 in good health.

The chain carries TRBV7-9 and TRBJ1-2, with 7 bases matching TRBD1. CDR1 is SEHNR and CDR2 is FQNEAQ in the germline V gene (reference sequence). The CDR3 is made up of 15 amino acids. V lost 5 bases to trimming and J lost 5 bases; unmatched junction nucleotides: 11. The CDR3 nucleotides read TGTGCCAGCAGCACGGGACAGTCCACCTTTTATGGCTACACCTTC. Protein product: CASSTGQSTFYGYTF.

This chain connects TRBV27 to TRBJ1-2, with 7 bases identical to TRBD1. Germline-derived CDR1 and CDR2 are MNHEY and SMNVEV (reference sequence). V lost 8 bases, J lost 6 bases, and 12 bases stayed unmatched. The CDR3 consists of 14 residues. CDR3 loop: CASGYAGGGDGYTF. The CDR3 DNA follows: TGTGCCAGCGGTTATGCCGGAGGGGGCGATGGCTACACCTTC.

This chain connects TRBV10-1 to TRBJ2-7, with 8 positions matching TRBD1. Germline loops: CDR1 WNHNN, CDR2 SYGVQD (reference sequence). Trimming took 6 bases from V and 3 from J; bases not matched to a gene: 4. This CDR3 region has 13 residues. The CDR3 here is CASSNDRGYEQYF. In DNA form, the CDR3 reads TGCGCCAGCAGCAACGACAGGGGCTACGAGCAGTACTTC.

J is TRBJ2-7 and V is TRBV5-1; D call uncertain. V was shortened by 2 bases and J by 0 bases, with 6 bases between the two germline ends. The CDR3 covers 13 residues. Germline V gives CDR1 SGHRS, CDR2 YFSETQ. The CDR3 here is CASSFHTSYEQYF. In DNA form, the CDR3 reads TGCGCCAGCAGCTTCCATACCTCCTACGAGCAGTACTTC.

Worth noting for this clone: One end of the junction varies from germline; a read error may be responsible. The chain couples TRBV2 to TRBJ2-7; 10 nucleotides line up with TRBD1. The CDR3 totals 10 residues. Germline-derived CDR1 and CDR2 are SNHLY and FYNNEI. Here the CDR3 DNA reads TGTGCCAGCAGTGGAGGACAGGGGGACTTC. Translation: CASSGGQGDF.

This clone occurred once. CDR3 sequence reads: CASSPLPRVTSTDTQYF. As DNA, the CDR3 is TGTGCCAGCAGTCCACTTCCTCGCGTCACTAGCACAGATACGCAGTATTTT. This chain connects TRBV27 to TRBJ2-3; no reliable D call. CDR1 and CDR2 from the germline V gene are MNHEY and SMNVEV (reference sequence). With 5 bases removed from V and 0 bases from J, the gap between germline ends came to 18 bases. There are 17 residues in the CDR3.

The V gene is TRBV7-9, the J gene TRBJ1-5; D is undetermined. V shed 1 base and J shed 7 bases, with 5 bases lying between them. The CDR3 sequence is 12 residues long. In germline, CDR1 is SEHNR, CDR2 FQNEAQ (reference sequence). CDR3 loop: CASSLERQPQHF. The CDR3 coding sequence is TGTGCCAGCAGCTTAGAGAGACAGCCCCAGCATTTT.

The CDR3 DNA follows: TGTGCCAGCAGTGTAGGGACAGCAAGAAATGAGCAGTTCTTC. Its translation is CASSVGTARNEQFF. This chain uses TRBV6-1 with TRBJ2-1; 7 positions agree with TRBD1. Germline loops: CDR1 MNHNS, CDR2 SASEGT. V lost 4 bases, J lost 7 bases, and 7 bases stayed unmatched. The CDR3 contains 14 residues.

The chain employs TRBV11-2 and TRBJ2-3; the match to TRBD2 covers 10 bases. V gave up 0 bases and J gave up 1 base; unmatched junction bases: 1. CDR3 length: 16 residues. The V gene's germline CDR1 is SGHAT and CDR2 FQNNGV. The CDR3 bases are TGTGCCAGCAGCTTAGATCTAGCGGGGGGCACAGATACGCAGTATTTT. Translated, it gives CASSLDLAGGTDTQYF.

The rearrangement uses TRBV5-1 and TRBJ2-5; 10 bases agree with TRBD2. This CDR3 region has 17 residues. V was pared by 0 bases and J by 4 bases, with 9 bases of the junction left unmatched. From germline, CDR1 is SGHRS and CDR2 YFSETQ. CDR3 bases: TGCGCCAGCAGCTTGGCCCCTAGCGGGAGAGGGGGAGAGACCCAGTACTTC. The encoded protein is CASSLAPSGRGGETQYF.

This clone was counted a single time. V and J are TRBV11-2 and TRBJ2-1; D perhaps matches TRBD2 (5 bases). Germline-derived CDR1 and CDR2 are SGHAT and FQNNGV. V was pared by 4 bases and J by 1 base, with 11 bases between. This CDR3 has 15 residues. The CDR3, as DNA: TGTGCCAGCAGCTCCCTATGGAGGTCCTACAATGAGCAGTTCTTC. This encodes CASSSLWRSYNEQFF.

This clone has a single count. J is TRBJ2-5 and V is TRBV7-6; D is unresolved. This CDR3 is 15 amino acids long. V shed 4 bases and J shed 5 bases, with 17 bases lying between them. Germline CDR1 and CDR2: SGHVS and FNYEAQ. Here the CDR3 DNA reads TGTGCCAGCAGCTCACCGATGACGCGACTGGAGACCCAGTACTTC. The encoded protein is CASSSPMTRLETQYF.

J is TRBJ2-7 and V is TRBV27; the match to TRBD1 covers 7 bases. Per the germline V gene, CDR1 is MNHEY and CDR2 is SMNVEV (reference sequence). The CDR3 is 14 residues long. V was pared by 2 bases and J by 5 bases, with 6 bases of the junction left unmatched. In DNA form, the CDR3 reads TGTGCCAGCAGTTTACGACAGGGTGTGAACGAGCAGTACTTC. As protein: CASSLRQGVNEQYF.

V gene TRBV7-9 combines with J gene TRBJ1-1, with TRBD1 identical over 9 bases. This CDR3 has 13 amino acids. Unmatched junction bases numbered 6, after V lost 5 bases and J lost 8 bases. The germline gives CDR1 SEHNR, CDR2 FQNEAQ (reference sequence). The chain's CDR3 is CASSPRDRVEAFF. Here the CDR3 DNA reads TGTGCCAGCAGCCCTAGGGACAGGGTGGAAGCTTTCTTT.

The chain's CDR3 is CASSVYGGGQPQHF. DNA of the CDR3: TGTGCCAGCAGCGTATATGGGGGAGGTCAGCCCCAGCATTTT. The chain links TRBV9 to TRBJ1-5; weak D call: TRBD1 (5 bases). V was trimmed by 1 base and J by 6 bases, leaving 11 bases between them. CDR1 and CDR2 from the germline V gene are SGDLS and YYNGEE. The CDR3 has 14 residues. Complete variable domain (other parts from reference TRBV9 and TRBJ1-5): DSGVTQTPKHLITATGQRVTLRCSPRSGDLSVYWYQQSLDQGLQFLIQYYNGEERAKGNILERFSAQQFPDLHSELNLSSLELGDSALYFCASSVYGGGQPQHFGDGTRLSIL.